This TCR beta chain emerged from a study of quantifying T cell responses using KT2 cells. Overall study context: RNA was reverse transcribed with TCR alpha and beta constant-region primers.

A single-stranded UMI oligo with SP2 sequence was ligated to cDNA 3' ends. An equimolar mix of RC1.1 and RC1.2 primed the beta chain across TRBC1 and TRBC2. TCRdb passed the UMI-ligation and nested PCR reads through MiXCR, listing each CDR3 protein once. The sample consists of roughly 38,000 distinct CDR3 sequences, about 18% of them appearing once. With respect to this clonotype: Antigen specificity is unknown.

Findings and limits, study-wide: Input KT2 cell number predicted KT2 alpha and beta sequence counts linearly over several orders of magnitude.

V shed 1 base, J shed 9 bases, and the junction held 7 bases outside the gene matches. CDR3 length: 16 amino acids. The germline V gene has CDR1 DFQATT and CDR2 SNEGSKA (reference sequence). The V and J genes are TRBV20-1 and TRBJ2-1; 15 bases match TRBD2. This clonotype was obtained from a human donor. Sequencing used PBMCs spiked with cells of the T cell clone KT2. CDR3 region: CSARGGTSGRQGEQFF. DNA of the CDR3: TGCAGTGCTAGAGGGGGGACTAGCGGGAGGCAGGGTGAGCAGTTCTTC.